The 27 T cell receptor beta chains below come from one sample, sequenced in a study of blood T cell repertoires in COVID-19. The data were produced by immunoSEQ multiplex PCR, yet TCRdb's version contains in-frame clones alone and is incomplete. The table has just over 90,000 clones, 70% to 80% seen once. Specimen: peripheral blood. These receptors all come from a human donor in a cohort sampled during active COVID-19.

The DNA for the CDR3 is TGTGCCAGCAGCTTAGAACTAAACACCGGGGAGCTGTTTTTT. This gives the protein CASSLELNTGELFF. This chain joins TRBV7-8 and TRBJ2-2; D gene uncertain. V was cut by 1 base and J by 2 bases, with 5 bases left in between. The germline V gene has CDR1 SGHVS and CDR2 FQNEAQ. The CDR3 covers 14 residues.

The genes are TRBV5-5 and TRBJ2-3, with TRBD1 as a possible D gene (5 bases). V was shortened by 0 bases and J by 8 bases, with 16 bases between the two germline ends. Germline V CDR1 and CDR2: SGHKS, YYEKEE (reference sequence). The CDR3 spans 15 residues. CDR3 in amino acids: CASSLGPGYGGTQYF. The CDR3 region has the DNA TGTGCCAGCAGCTTGGGGCCAGGGTATGGTGGTACGCAGTATTTT.

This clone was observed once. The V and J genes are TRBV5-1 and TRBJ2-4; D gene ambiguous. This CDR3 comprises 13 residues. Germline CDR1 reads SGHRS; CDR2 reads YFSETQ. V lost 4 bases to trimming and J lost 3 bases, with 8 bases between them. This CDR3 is CASSQDNKNIQYF. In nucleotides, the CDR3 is TGCGCCAGCAGCCAAGACAACAAAAACATTCAGTACTTC.

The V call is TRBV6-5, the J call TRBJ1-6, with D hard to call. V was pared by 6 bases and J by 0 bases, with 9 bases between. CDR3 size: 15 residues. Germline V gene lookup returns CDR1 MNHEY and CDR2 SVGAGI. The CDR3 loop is CASRSQSSYNSPLHF. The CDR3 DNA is TGTGCCAGCAGATCACAGAGCTCCTATAATTCACCCCTCCACTTT.

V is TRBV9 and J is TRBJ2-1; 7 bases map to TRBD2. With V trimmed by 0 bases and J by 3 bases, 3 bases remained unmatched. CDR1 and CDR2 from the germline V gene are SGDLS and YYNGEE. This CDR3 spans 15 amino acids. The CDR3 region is CASSVAGGGYNEQFF. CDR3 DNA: TGTGCCAGCAGCGTAGCGGGGGGAGGCTACAATGAGCAGTTCTTC.

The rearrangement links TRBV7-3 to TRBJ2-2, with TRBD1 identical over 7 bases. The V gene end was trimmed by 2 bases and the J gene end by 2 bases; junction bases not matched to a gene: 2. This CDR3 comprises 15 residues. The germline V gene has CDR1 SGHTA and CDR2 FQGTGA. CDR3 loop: CASSLGDRNTGELFF. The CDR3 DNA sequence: TGTGCCAGCAGCTTAGGGGACAGAAACACCGGGGAGCTGTTTTTT.

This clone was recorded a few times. The chain's CDR3 is CASSSYRGETQYF. In DNA, the CDR3 is TGTGCCAGCAGCTCGTACAGGGGTGAGACCCAGTACTTC. The chain combines TRBV14 with TRBJ2-5, with 7 bases that match TRBD1. V dropped 5 bases and J dropped 5; count of bases not matched to a gene: 5. The CDR3 contains 13 residues. The germline V gene has CDR1 SGHDN and CDR2 FVKESK. Full variable domain (rest looked up from reference TRBV14 and TRBJ2-5): EAGVTQFPSHSVIEKGQTVTLRCDPISGHDNLYWYRRVMGKEIKFLLHFVKESKQDESGMPNNRFLAERTGGTYSTLKVQPAELEDSGVYFCASSSYRGETQYFGPGTRLLVL.

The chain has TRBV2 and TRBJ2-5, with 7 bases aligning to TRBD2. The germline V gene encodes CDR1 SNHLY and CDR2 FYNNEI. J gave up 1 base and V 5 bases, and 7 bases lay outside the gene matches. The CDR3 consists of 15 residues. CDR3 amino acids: CASSLGLAVQETQYF. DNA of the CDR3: TGTGCCAGCAGTTTGGGGCTAGCGGTCCAAGAGACCCAGTACTTC.

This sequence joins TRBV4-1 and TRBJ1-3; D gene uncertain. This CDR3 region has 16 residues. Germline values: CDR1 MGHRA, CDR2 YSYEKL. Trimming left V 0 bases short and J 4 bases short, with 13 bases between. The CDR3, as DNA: TGCGCCAGCAGCCAAGAGGGCAGAAACACGGGAAACACCATATATTTT. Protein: CASSQEGRNTGNTIYF.

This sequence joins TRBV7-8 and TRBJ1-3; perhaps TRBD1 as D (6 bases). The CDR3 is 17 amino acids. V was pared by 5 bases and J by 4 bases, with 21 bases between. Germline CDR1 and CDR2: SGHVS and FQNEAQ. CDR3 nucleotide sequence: TGTGCCAGCAGCCCGGCGCCTCGGGGGGCGGGAGGAAACACCATATATTTT. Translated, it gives CASSPAPRGAGGNTIYF. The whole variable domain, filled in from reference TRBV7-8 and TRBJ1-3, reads GAGVSQSPRYKVAKRGQDVALRCDPISGHVSLFWYQQALGQGPEFLTYFQNEAQLDKSGLPSDRFFAERPEGSVSTLKIQRTQQEDSAVYLCASSPAPRGAGGNTIYFGEGSWLTVV.

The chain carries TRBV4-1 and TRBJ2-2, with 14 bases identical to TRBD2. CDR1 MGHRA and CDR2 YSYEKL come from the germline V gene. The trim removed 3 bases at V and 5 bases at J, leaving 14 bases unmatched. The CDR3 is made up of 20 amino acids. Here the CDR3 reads CASSHLTVTSGREGTGELFF. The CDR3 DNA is TGCGCCAGCAGCCATCTAACGGTGACTAGCGGGAGGGAGGGGACCGGGGAGCTGTTTTTT.

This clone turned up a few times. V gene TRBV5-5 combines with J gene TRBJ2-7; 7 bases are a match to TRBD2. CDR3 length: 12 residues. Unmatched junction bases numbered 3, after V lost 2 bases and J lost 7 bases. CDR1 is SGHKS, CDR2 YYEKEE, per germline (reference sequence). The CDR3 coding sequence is TGTGCCAGCAGCTTCACTAGCGTGGAGCAGTACTTC. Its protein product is CASSFTSVEQYF.

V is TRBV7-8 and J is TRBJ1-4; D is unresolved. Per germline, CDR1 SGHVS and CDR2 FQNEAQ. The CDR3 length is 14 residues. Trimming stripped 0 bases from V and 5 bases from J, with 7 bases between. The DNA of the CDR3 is TGTGCCAGCAGCTTAGCTGCAGCGAATGAAAAACTGTTTTTT. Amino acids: CASSLAAANEKLFF.

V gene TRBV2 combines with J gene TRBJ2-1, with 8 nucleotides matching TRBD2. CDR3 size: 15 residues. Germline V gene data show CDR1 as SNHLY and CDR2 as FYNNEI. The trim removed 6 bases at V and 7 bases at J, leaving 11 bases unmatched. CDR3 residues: CASSPPGLGVNEQFF. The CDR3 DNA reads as TGTGCCAGCAGCCCGCCGGGACTAGGGGTAAATGAGCAGTTCTTC.

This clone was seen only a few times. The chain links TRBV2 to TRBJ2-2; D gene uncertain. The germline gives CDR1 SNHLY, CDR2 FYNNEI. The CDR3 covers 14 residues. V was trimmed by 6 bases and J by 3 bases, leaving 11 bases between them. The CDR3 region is CASRRSPDTGELFF. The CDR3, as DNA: TGTGCCAGCAGAAGGAGCCCCGACACCGGGGAGCTGTTTTTT.

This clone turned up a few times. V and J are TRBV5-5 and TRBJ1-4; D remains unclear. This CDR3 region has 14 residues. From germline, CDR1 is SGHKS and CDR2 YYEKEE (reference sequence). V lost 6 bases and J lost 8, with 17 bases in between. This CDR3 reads CASNPGSLGEKLFF. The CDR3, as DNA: TGTGCCAGCAATCCGGGTAGTTTAGGAGAAAAACTGTTTTTT.

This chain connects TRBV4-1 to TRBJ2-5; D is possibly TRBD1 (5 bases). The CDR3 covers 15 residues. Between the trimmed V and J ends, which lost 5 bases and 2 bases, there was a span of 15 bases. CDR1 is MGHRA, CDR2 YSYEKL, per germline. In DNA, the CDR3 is TGCGCCAGCAGCTATTCAGGGATGCCACAAGAGACCCAGTACTTC. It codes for CASSYSGMPQETQYF.

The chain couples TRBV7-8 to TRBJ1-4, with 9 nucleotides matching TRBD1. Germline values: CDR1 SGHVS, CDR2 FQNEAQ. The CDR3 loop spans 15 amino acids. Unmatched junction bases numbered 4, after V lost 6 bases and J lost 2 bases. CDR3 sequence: CASRPQGATNEKLFF. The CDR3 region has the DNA TGTGCCAGCAGACCACAGGGGGCCACTAATGAAAAACTGTTTTTT.

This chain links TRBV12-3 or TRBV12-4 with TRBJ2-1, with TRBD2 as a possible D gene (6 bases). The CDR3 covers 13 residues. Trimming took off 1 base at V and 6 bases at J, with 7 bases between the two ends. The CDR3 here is CASSLGLVNEQFF. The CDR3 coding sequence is TGTGCCAGCAGTTTAGGACTAGTCAATGAGCAGTTCTTC.

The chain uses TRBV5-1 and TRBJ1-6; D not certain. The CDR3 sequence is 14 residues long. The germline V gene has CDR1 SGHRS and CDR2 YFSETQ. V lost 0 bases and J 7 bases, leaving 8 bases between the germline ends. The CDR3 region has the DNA TGCGCCAGCAGCTTGGGACAATTGAATTCACCCCTCCACTTT. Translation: CASSLGQLNSPLHF.

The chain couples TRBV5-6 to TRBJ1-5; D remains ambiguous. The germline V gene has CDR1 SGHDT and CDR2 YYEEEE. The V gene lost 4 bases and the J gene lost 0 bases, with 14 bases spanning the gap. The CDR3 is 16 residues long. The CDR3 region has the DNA TGTGCCAGCAGCCCCCAGGCAGCTCATAGCAATCAGCCCCAGCATTTT. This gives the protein CASSPQAAHSNQPQHF. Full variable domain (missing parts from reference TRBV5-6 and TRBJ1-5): DAGVTQSPTHLIKTRGQQVTLRCSPKSGHDTVSWYQQALGQGPQFIFQYYEEEERQRGNFPDRFSGHQFPNYSSELNVNALLLGDSALYLCASSPQAAHSNQPQHFGDGTRLSIL.

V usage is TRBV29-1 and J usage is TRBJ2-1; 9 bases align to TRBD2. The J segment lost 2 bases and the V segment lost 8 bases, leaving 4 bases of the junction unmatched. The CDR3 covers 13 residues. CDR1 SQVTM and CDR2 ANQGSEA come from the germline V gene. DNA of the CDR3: TGCAGCATTTCTAGCGGGACCTACAATGAGCAGTTCTTC. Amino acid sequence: CSISSGTYNEQFF.

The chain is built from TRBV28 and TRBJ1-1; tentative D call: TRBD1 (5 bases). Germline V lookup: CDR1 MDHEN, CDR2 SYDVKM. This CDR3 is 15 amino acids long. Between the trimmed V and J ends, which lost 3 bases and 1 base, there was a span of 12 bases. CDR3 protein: CASSLQGVRNTEAFF. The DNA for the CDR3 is TGTGCCAGCAGTTTGCAGGGTGTCAGGAACACTGAAGCTTTCTTT.

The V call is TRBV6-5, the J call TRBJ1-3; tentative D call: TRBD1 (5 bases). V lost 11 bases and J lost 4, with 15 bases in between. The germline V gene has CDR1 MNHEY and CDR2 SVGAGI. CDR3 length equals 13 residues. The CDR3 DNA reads TGTGCCGTAGGGGTTGGAAGGGGAAACACCATATATTTT. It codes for CAVGVGRGNTIYF.

The CDR3 spells CASSSTSLAGGPYEQYF. Written as DNA, the CDR3 is TGTGCCAGCAGTTCGACGTCACTAGCGGGAGGGCCCTACGAGCAGTACTTC. The chain employs TRBV27 and TRBJ2-7, with 13 bases identical to TRBD2. Losses at the gene ends were 4 bases for V and 2 bases for J; bases not matched to a gene: 8. Germline V lookup: CDR1 MNHEY, CDR2 SMNVEV (reference sequence). The CDR3 loop spans 17 amino acids.

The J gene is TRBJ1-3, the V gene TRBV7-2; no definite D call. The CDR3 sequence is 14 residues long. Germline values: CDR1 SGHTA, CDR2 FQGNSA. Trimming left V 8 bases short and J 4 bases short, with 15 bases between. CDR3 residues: CASLGELRGNTIYF. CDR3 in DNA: TGTGCCAGCCTCGGGGAACTTCGGGGAAACACCATATATTTT.

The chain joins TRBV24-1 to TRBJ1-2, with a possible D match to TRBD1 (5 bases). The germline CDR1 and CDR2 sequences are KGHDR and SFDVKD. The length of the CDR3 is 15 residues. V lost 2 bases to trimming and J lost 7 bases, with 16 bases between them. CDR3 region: CATSDSRAGLSGYTF. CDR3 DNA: TGTGCCACCAGTGATTCCAGGGCAGGGCTGAGTGGCTACACCTTC.